Listed below are T cell receptor beta chains from one sample, sequenced in a study of blood T cells in healthy people across ages. MiXCR was run by TCRdb on the 5' RACE reads, yielding one entry per CDR3 protein. The repertoire holds 600,000 or so distinct CDR3 sequences, with roughly 48% as singletons. The sequencing input was blood. The source is a man older than 75 in good health. Each CDR3 is given with its conserved first and last residue. A D gene is named only where the DNA matches it firmly. Expanded clones get a size class; other rows say once, few or many, or leave the size out.

size: .
V: TRBV5-6
D: .
length: 11
J: TRBJ2-7
CDR3: CASSLKVEQYF
DNA: TGTGCCAGCAGCTTGAAGGTCGAGCAGTACTTC

size: few
V: TRBV28
D: TRBD2
length: 15
J: TRBJ2-1
CDR3: CASSSGTSGALRWFF
DNA: TGTGCCAGCAGTTCCGGGACTAGCGGGGCTTTGCGGTGGTTCTTC

size: .
V: TRBV28
D: .
length: 14
J: TRBJ1-1
CDR3: CASSFGGLNTEAFF
DNA: TGTGCCAGCAGTTTTGGAGGATTGAACACTGAAGCTTTCTTT

size: once
V: TRBV12-3/TRBV12-4
D: .
length: 12
J: TRBJ2-1
CDR3: CASSFEMGEQFF
DNA: TGTGCCAGCAGTTTCGAAATGGGGGAGCAGTTCTTC

size: .
V: TRBV6-1
D: TRBD1
length: 16
J: TRBJ2-3
CDR3: CASSERTGGSADTQYF
DNA: TGTGCCAGCAGTGAGCGGACAGGGGGTTCGGCAGATACGCAGTATTTT

size: .
V: TRBV27
D: TRBD1
length: 15
J: TRBJ2-7
CDR3: CASSLNRGPPYEQYF
DNA: TGTGCCAGCAGCCTCAACAGGGGACCCCCCTACGAGCAGTACTTC

size: few
V: TRBV28
D: TRBD2
length: 17
J: TRBJ2-1
CDR3: CASSLMGGTRAINEQFF
DNA: TGTGCCAGCAGTTTAATGGGGGGGACTCGCGCGATCAATGAGCAGTTCTTC

size: few
V: TRBV29-1
D: .
length: 14
J: TRBJ2-4
CDR3: CSARRVGGKNIQYF
DNA: TGCAGCGCCCGTCGCGTGGGTGGCAAAAACATTCAGTACTTC

size: few
V: TRBV20-1
D: .
length: 10
J: TRBJ1-2
CDR3: CSAGGIGYTF
DNA: TGCAGTGCCGGGGGCATTGGCTACACCTTC

size: .
V: TRBV6-6
D: .
length: 13
J: TRBJ2-5
CDR3: CAIRASPYNEQYF
DNA: TGTGCCATCCGGGCCTCGCCCTACAATGAGCAGTACTTC

size: many
V: TRBV6-6
D: .
length: 17
J: TRBJ2-3
CDR3: CASSYTLTGGDTDTQYF
DNA: TGTGCCAGCAGTTACACACTGACTGGCGGTGACACAGATACGCAGTATTTT

size: .
V: TRBV4-2
D: TRBD1
length: 16
J: TRBJ2-5
CDR3: CASSQAPTGTQETQYF
DNA: TGTGCCAGCAGCCAAGCCCCGACAGGGACCCAAGAGACCCAGTACTTC

size: many
V: TRBV6-6
D: TRBD2
length: 15
J: TRBJ2-3
CDR3: CASSYSSGGTDTQYF
DNA: TGTGCCAGCAGTTACTCCAGCGGGGGAACAGATACGCAGTATTTT

size: .
V: TRBV3-1
D: .
length: 13
J: TRBJ2-2
CDR3: CASGSPRTGELFF
DNA: TGTGCCAGCGGGTCCCCCCGCACCGGGGAGCTGTTTTTT

size: few
V: TRBV2
D: .
length: 13
J: TRBJ2-5
CDR3: CASSDVGSETQYF
DNA: TGTGCCAGCAGTGACGTGGGATCAGAGACCCAGTACTTC

size: few
V: TRBV7-2
D: TRBD1
length: 15
J: TRBJ2-1
CDR3: CASSLGGTVYNEQFF
DNA: TGTGCCAGCAGCTTAGGGGGGACAGTCTACAATGAGCAGTTCTTC

size: few
V: TRBV7-6
D: TRBD1
length: 17
J: TRBJ1-2
CDR3: CASSPTSGGASNYGYTF
DNA: TGTGCCAGCAGTCCGACCTCAGGGGGCGCATCTAACTATGGCTACACCTTC

size: few
V: TRBV7-6
D: .
length: 13
J: TRBJ2-3
CDR3: CASSSDLRATQYF
DNA: TGTGCCAGCAGCTCCGACCTCCGCGCTACGCAGTATTTT

size: .
V: TRBV20-1
D: .
length: 15
J: TRBJ2-7
CDR3: CSARGVFANDYEQYF
DNA: TGCAGTGCTAGAGGAGTCTTCGCCAATGACTACGAGCAGTACTTC

size: once
V: TRBV5-1
D: TRBD1
length: 17
J: TRBJ1-2
CDR3: CASSLGWTGTWNYGYTF
DNA: TGCGCCAGCAGCTTGGGGTGGACAGGCACGTGGAACTATGGCTACACCTTC

size: .
V: TRBV6-5
D: .
length: 14
J: TRBJ2-3
CDR3: CASSFDQMRDTQYF
DNA: TGTGCCAGCAGTTTTGACCAGATGAGGGATACGCAGTATTTT

size: few
V: TRBV27
D: .
length: 15
J: TRBJ1-2
CDR3: CASSPPPGSGYGYTF
DNA: TGTGCCAGCAGTCCCCCCCCGGGGTCGGGCTATGGCTACACCTTC

size: many
V: TRBV6-6
D: TRBD1
length: 14
J: TRBJ2-4
CDR3: CASRRTGGAGIQYF
DNA: TGTGCCAGCAGAAGGACAGGGGGCGCGGGGATTCAGTACTTC